This TCR beta chain is drawn from a study of a mutant IDH1 vaccine in newly diagnosed glioma. Sequencing was performed with immunoSEQ multiplex PCR; in TCRdb, only in-frame clones are kept and a portion is missing. The sample has about 94,000 clones, about 90% seen once. From germline, CDR1 is KGHSH and CDR2 LQKENI. This CDR3 comprises 15 residues. The V and J ends lost 4 bases and 0 bases respectively, with 13 bases between them. For this clone: Its target is unknown.

Noted time point: week 47, end of study. The content of each vaccine dose was 300 ug of mutant IDH1 20-mer peptide, and topical imiquimod accompanied it. Donors had new WHO grade 3 or 4 IDH1-mutant, ATRX-lost astrocytomas. The receptor was derived from a woman between 50 and 59 years old with glioma. Sequences were derived from PBMCs, sampled from a glioma patient whose treatment included an IDH1 peptide vaccine. The chain carries TRBV18 and TRBJ2-7; D gene unclear. The CDR3 region is CASSRTTTSSYEQYF. CDR3 coding DNA: TGTGCCAGCTCACGGACGACGACGAGCTCCTACGAGCAGTACTTC. Supplemented by reference TRBV18 and TRBJ2-7, the full variable domain reads NAGVMQNPRHLVRRRGQEARLRCSPMKGHSHVYWYRQLPEEGLKFMVYLQKENIIDESGMPKERFSAEFPKEGPSILRIQQVVRGDSAAYFCASSRTTTSSYEQYFGPGTRLTVT.